The source of this TCR beta chain is a study of cytomegalovirus exposure and HLA in healthy donors. Germline V gene data show CDR1 as MNHEY and CDR2 as SVGAGI. Germline trimming cut 8 bases from V and 5 bases from J; bases unmatched to any gene: 7. The CDR3 has 13 residues. This clone was observed a single time. Antigen unknown. The study ran its PCR with 60 Vbeta and 13 Jbeta primers. Using immunoSEQ multiplex PCR, the repertoire was profiled, and TCRdb retains in-frame clones only, with some absent. This table holds about 170,000 clones, around 80% found once. Overall study results and limits: Researchers reported from a later analysis that most CMV-associated TCR beta chains appeared HLA-restricted.

The sequenced sample consisted of PBMCs. The rearrangement uses TRBV6-5 and TRBJ2-7; 9 bases fit TRBD1. This sequence originates from a boy between 2 and 15 years old in good health and CMV-seronegative. The CDR3 region is CASDMDRGDEQYF. The DNA of the CDR3 is TGTGCCAGCGATATGGACAGGGGTGACGAGCAGTACTTC.